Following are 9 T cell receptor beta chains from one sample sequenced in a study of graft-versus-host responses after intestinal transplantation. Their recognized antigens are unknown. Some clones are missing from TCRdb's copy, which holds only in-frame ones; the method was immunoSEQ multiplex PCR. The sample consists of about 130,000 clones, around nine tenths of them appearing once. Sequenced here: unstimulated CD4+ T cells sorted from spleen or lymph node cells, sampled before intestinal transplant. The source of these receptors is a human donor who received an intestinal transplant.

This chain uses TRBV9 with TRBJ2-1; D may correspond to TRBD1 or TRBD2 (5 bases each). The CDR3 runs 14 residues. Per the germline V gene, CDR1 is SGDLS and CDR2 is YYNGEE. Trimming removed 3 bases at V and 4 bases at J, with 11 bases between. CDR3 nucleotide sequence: TGTGCCAGCAGCGAAGGGGACCGATACAATGAGCAGTTCTTC. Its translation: CASSEGDRYNEQFF.

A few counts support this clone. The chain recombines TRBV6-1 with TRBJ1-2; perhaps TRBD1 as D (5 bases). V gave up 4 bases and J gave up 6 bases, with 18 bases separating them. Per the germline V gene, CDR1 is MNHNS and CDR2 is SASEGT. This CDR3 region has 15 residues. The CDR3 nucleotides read TGTGCCAGCAGTGCCGACAGAGCCCCCTTCAATGGCTACACCTTC. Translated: CASSADRAPFNGYTF.

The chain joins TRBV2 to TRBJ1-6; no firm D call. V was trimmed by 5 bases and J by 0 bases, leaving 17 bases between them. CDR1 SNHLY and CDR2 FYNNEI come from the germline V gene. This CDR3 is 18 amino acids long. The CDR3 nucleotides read TGTGCCAGCAGTTCTGACACGCGGCCTAGCTCCTATAATTCACCCCTCCACTTT. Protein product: CASSSDTRPSSYNSPLHF.

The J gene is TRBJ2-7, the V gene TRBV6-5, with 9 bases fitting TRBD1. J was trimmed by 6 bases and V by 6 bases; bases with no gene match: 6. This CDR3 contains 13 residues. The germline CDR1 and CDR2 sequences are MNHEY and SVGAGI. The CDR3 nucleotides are TGTGCCAGCAGCCGGACAGGGGATCGCGAGCAGTACTTC. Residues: CASSRTGDREQYF.

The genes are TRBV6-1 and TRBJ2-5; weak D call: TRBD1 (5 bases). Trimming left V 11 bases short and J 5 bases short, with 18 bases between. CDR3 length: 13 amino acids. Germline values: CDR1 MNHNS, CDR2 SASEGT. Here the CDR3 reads CACRRGRSETQYF. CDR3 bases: TGTGCCTGTCGAAGGGGCAGGTCCGAGACCCAGTACTTC.

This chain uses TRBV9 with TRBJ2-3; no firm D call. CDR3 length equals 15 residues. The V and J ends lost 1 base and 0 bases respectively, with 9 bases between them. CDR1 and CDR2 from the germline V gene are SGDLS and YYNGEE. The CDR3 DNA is TGTGCCAGCAGCGTAACCACCACTAGCACAGATACGCAGTATTTT. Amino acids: CASSVTTTSTDTQYF. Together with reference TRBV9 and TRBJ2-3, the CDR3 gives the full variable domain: DSGVTQTPKHLITATGQRVTLRCSPRSGDLSVYWYQQSLDQGLQFLIQYYNGEERAKGNILERFSAQQFPDLHSELNLSSLELGDSALYFCASSVTTTSTDTQYFGPGTRLTVL.

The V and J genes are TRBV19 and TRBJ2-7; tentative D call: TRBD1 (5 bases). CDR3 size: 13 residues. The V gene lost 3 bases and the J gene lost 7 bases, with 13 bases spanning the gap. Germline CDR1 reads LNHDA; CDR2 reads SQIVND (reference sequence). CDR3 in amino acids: CASSIMVRQEQYF. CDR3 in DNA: TGTGCCAGTAGTATTATGGTCAGACAGGAGCAGTACTTC.

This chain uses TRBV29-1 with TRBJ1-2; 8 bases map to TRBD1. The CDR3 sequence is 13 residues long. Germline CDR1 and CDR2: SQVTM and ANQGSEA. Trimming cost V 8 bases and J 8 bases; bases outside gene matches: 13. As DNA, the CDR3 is TGCAGCCCTAGGTCTGGGACAGGCGAGGGCTACACCTTC. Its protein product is CSPRSGTGEGYTF.

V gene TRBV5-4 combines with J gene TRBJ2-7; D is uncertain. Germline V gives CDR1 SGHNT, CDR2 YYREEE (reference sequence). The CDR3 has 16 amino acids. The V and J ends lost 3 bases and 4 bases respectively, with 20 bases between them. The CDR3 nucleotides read TGTGCCAGCAGCTCGGGCGGTACCACCGTTTGGTACGAGCAGTACTTC. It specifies CASSSGGTTVWYEQYF. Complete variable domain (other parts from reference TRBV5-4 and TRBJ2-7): ETGVTQSPTHLIKTRGQQVTLRCSSQSGHNTVSWYQQALGQGPQFIFQYYREEENGRGNFPPRFSGLQFPNYSSELNVNALELDDSALYLCASSSGGTTVWYEQYFGPGTRLTVT.